This T cell receptor beta chain is from a study of T cells in Graves' hyperthyroidism and ophthalmopathy. Trimming left V 3 bases short and J 5 bases short, with 13 bases between. CDR3 size: 14 residues. Each person with ophthalmopathy scored at least 3 on the Clinical Activity Score, reached NOSPECS grade 4 or higher, and had been ill under 3 months. It was RNA transcripts that yielded the amplified TCR beta CDR3 regions. During a first-round RT-PCR of the TCR CDR3, the HTBI primer set was used. TCRdb processed the multiplex PCR reads anew with MiXCR; each CDR3 protein has one entry. The sample lists roughly 560,000 distinct CDR3 sequences, roughly 14% occurring once.

This sequence originates from a woman aged 40 to 55 with Graves' ophthalmopathy. The V and J genes are TRBV12-3 or TRBV12-4 and TRBJ2-5, with TRBD2 as a possible D gene (6 bases). Sequencing used blood. As DNA, the CDR3 is TGTGCCAGCAGTTTCCGGACCGCGGGGGAGACCCAGTACTTC. Protein: CASSFRTAGETQYF.